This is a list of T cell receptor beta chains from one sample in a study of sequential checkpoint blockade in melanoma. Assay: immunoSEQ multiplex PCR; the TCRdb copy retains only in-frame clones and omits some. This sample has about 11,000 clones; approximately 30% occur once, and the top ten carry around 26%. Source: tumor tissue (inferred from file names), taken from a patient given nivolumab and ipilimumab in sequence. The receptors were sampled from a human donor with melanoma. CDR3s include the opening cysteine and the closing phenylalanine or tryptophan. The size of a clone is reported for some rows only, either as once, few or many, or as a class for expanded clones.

CASSRDSRYGYTF	.	TRBV30
CASSRGLEQRETQYF	few	TRBV30
CASSPYGTGGLETQYF	.	TRBV11-3
CAWSRTAGVTEAFF	.	TRBV30
CASSPGTGPEYGYTF	.	TRBV18
CASSPTDRAVGYTF	few	TRBV9
CASSQVGRRGQYF	few	TRBV14
CASITGLDTGELFF	.	TRBV18
CASSVSGLAGGYFF	.	TRBV2
CASTRGGFPYNSPLHF	.	TRBV19
CASSIAGGPENEQFF	.	TRBV19
CASSEVPGGPADTQYF	medium-sized	TRBV6-8
CASSRDRGFDEQFF	.	TRBV6-8
CASSYSGQAVYNSPLHF	few	TRBV6-8
CASNLQGDWNGYTF	many	TRBV2
CATSRDTLAGGETQYF	.	TRBV15
CASSSFLGSYGYTF	few	TRBV6-8
CASSVGSNYGYTF	.	TRBV9
CASSLMAGGRNEQFF	.	TRBV5-1
CAWSPGTPPLHF	.	TRBV30
CASSQARTSGNTIYF	few	TRBV4-1
CASSSRDNEQFF	large	TRBV9
CASSQVARGLNGYTF	few	TRBV4-1
CASSLAEGYYGYTF	once	TRBV5-1
CASSVNFGTYNSPLHF	few	TRBV9
CSARTGDYQPQHF	.	TRBV29-1
CASSLMWGGLNEQFF	.	TRBV11-3
CASSPGTSTGELFF	few	TRBV11-3
CASTSGTIIAWSYNSPLHF	.	TRBV6-8
CASSYEVGGTEAFF	few	TRBV6-8
CASSLAGSSYEQYF	few	TRBV9
CASSLAGGRNQPQHF	.	TRBV5-1
CASSPGQGNYNEQFF	.	TRBV5-1
CASSSSLAGANTGELFF	medium-sized	TRBV11-3
CASSPDRAYGYTF	.	TRBV19
CASSYWDGRGETQYF	.	TRBV6-8
CASSSGRPSSNQPQHF	.	TRBV6-8
CASRGRAYQETQYF	many	TRBV11-3
CASSIGGDTQYF	.	TRBV19
CASSQGQGSTDTQYF	few	TRBV11-3
CASSPSRQGGDTEAFF	.	TRBV14
CASSRQEDVSGYTF	few	TRBV18
CASSFGLAGGGDTQYF	.	TRBV19